One and the same sample provided the 9 T cell receptor beta chains below, sequenced in a study of T cell responses to AZD1222 COVID-19 vaccine. Here immunoSEQ multiplex PCR was the method, and the copy in TCRdb shows in-frame clones only, minus some. This table holds about 100,000 clones, 80% to 95% found once. The specimen comprised peripheral blood, sampled on day 0 of AZD1222 vaccination. These receptor sequences come from an adult in good health.

The rearrangement uses TRBV5-1 and TRBJ1-3; D is unresolved. Trimming removed 1 base at V and 1 base at J, with 12 bases between. The V gene's germline CDR1 is SGHRS and CDR2 YFSETQ. This CDR3 is 16 amino acids long. CDR3 nucleotides: TGCGCCAGCAGCTTGTTTCCGGTGGCGTCTGGAAACACCATATATTTT. Its translation: CASSLFPVASGNTIYF.

This clone was seen only once. The rearrangement joins TRBV9 to TRBJ2-1; tentatively, D is TRBD2 (5 bases). The CDR3 loop spans 16 amino acids. Germline V gene data show CDR1 as SGDLS and CDR2 as YYNGEE. Trimming cost V 0 bases and J 0 bases, with 10 bases left between them. The CDR3, as DNA: TGTGCCAGCAGCGTAGTGGGAGACCGCTCCTACAATGAGCAGTTCTTC. This translates into CASSVVGDRSYNEQFF.

The chain is built from TRBV3-1 (or the pseudogene TRBV3-2) and TRBJ1-5; D unclear. Germline V lookup: CDR1 LGHDT, CDR2 YNNKEL (reference sequence). The CDR3 contains 15 residues. The V end was cut by 0 bases, the J end by 5 bases, with 11 bases between. The CDR3 DNA reads as TGTGCCAGCAGCCAAGATCGGGGAGCGGATCAGCCCCAGCATTTT. Its protein product is CASSQDRGADQPQHF.

This clone was recorded once. The rearrangement uses TRBV2 and TRBJ1-2; D remains unclear. V lost 2 bases and J 7 bases, leaving 8 bases between the germline ends. Germline V gene lookup returns CDR1 SNHLY and CDR2 FYNNEI. The CDR3 sequence is 12 residues long. The chain's CDR3 is CASSENSPGYTF. In DNA form, the CDR3 reads TGTGCCAGCAGTGAAAACAGCCCTGGCTACACCTTC. The full variable domain, with the rest looked up from reference TRBV2 and TRBJ1-2, is EPEVTQTPSHQVTQMGQEVILRCVPISNHLYFYWYRQILGQKVEFLVSFYNNEISEKSEIFDDQFSVERPDGSNFTLKIRSTKLEDSAMYFCASSENSPGYTFGSGTRLTVV.

DNA of the CDR3: TGTGCCAGCTCACAGTCGGTAGCGGGAGGCTACGAGCAGTACTTC. It codes for CASSQSVAGGYEQYF. This chain links TRBV18 with TRBJ2-7; 10 positions agree with TRBD2. Germline values: CDR1 KGHSH, CDR2 LQKENI. The CDR3 has 15 amino acids. V shed 4 bases and J 3 bases; nucleotides not matched to a gene: 6. The full variable domain, in which reference TRBV18 and TRBJ2-7 provide the parts outside the CDR3, is NAGVMQNPRHLVRRRGQEARLRCSPMKGHSHVYWYRQLPEEGLKFMVYLQKENIIDESGMPKERFSAEFPKEGPSILRIQQVVRGDSAAYFCASSQSVAGGYEQYFGPGTRLTVT.

The chain combines TRBV27 with TRBJ1-2; perhaps TRBD1 as D (6 bases). Germline CDR1 is MNHEY and CDR2 is SMNVEV (reference sequence). The V end lost 5 bases, the J end lost 6 bases, and 13 bases lay between the germline ends. This CDR3 has 13 amino acids. DNA for the CDR3: TGTGCCAGCAGTCCATCAGGGGAGGATGGCTACACCTTC. It translates to CASSPSGEDGYTF.

This clone was detected only once. The gene calls are TRBV5-1 and TRBJ1-1; 8 positions agree with TRBD1. The germline V gene has CDR1 SGHRS and CDR2 YFSETQ. This CDR3 has 14 amino acids. J gave up 1 base and V 4 bases, and 3 bases lay outside the gene matches. CDR3 sequence: CASSVDRANTEAFF. DNA of the CDR3: TGCGCCAGCAGCGTGGACAGGGCGAACACTGAAGCTTTCTTT.

CDR3: CSASSRGAEATEAFF. In DNA form, the CDR3 reads TGCAGTGCTAGTTCGAGGGGCGCAGAAGCCACTGAAGCTTTCTTT. V usage is TRBV20-1 and J usage is TRBJ1-1; the D gene is possibly TRBD1 (5 bases). CDR1 is DFQATT, CDR2 SNEGSKA, per germline (reference sequence). The CDR3 has 15 residues. Trimming took 3 bases from V and 4 from J, leaving 18 bases between them.

The rearrangement joins TRBV7-9 to TRBJ1-2, with D unresolved. The CDR3 totals 12 residues. V lost 5 bases, J lost 4 bases, and 8 bases lay in between. The germline V gene encodes CDR1 SEHNR and CDR2 FQNEAQ (reference sequence). The CDR3 protein is CASSPRVYGYTF. CDR3 nucleotide sequence: TGTGCCAGCAGCCCCCGAGTCTATGGCTACACCTTC.